This T cell receptor beta chain was documented in a study of early stage breast cancer tumors. At the level of the study: Most invasive tumors, about 75% of the 16, were ER+/PR+/HER2-.

This clone has only one observation. The antigen is unknown. Sequencing used immunoSEQ multiplex PCR; TCRdb keeps in-frame clones, though not all of them. The table has about 24,000 clones, roughly two thirds seen once. Germline loops: CDR1 MNHNY, CDR2 SVGAGI (reference sequence). The CDR3 consists of 14 residues. V was clipped by 5 bases and J by 6 bases, with 16 bases between them. The study, taken as a whole, reports: Tumors had about 2.3-fold higher T cell density than normal breast. Enriched TCRB sequences shared across patients were mostly commonly generated sequences.

The chain combines TRBV6-6 with TRBJ1-1, with D possibly TRBD1 on 6 matching bases. Source material: breast tumor tissue. The TCR sequence derives from a person in their sixties or seventies with breast cancer. CDR3 residues: CASSPSGGQSEAFF. The CDR3 nucleotides read TGTGCCAGCAGTCCCTCGGGCGGACAGTCTGAAGCTTTCTTT.